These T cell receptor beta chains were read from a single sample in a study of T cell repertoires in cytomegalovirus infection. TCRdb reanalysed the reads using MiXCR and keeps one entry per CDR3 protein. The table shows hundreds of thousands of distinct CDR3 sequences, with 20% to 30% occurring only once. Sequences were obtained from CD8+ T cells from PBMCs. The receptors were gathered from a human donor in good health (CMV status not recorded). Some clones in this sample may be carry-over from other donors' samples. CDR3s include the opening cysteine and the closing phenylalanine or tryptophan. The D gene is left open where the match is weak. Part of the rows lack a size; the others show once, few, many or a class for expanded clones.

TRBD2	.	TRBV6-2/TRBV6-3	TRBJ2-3	CASSTTRGGDTQYF	TGTGCCAGCAGTACTACTCGGGGGGGAGATACGCAGTATTTT
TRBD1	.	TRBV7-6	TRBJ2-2	CANSPGTGYTGELFF	TGTGCCAACAGCCCCGGGACAGGGTATACCGGGGAGCTGTTTTTT
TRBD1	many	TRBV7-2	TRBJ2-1	CASSLWLLGGYWEFF	TGTGCCAGCAGCTTATGGCTTTTAGGGGGCTATTGGGAGTTCTTC
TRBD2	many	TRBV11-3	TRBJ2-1	CASSSSGGAYEQFF	TGTGCCAGCAGCTCTAGCGGGGGGGCGTATGAGCAGTTCTTC
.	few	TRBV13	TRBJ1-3	CASSYALGGPRNTIYF	TGTGCCAGCAGCTATGCTCTAGGGGGGCCGAGAAACACCATATATTTT
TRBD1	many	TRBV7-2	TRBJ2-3	CASSLGSGGADTQYF	TGTGCCAGCAGCTTAGGTTCAGGGGGCGCAGATACGCAGTATTTT
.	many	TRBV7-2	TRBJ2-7	CASSRDSQNYEQYF	TGTGCCAGCAGCCGCGACAGCCAAAACTACGAGCAGTACTTC
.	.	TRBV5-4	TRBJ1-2	CASSSETTSEGYGYTF	TGTGCCAGCAGCTCGGAGACCACTTCGGAAGGCTATGGCTACACCTTC
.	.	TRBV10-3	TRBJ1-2	CAISESSGQVYGYTF	TGTGCCATCAGTGAGTCGTCTGGCCAGGTCTATGGCTACACCTTC
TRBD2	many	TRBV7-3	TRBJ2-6	CASSPPGGAVSGANVLTF	TGTGCCAGCAGCCCCCCCGGGGGGGCGGTCTCTGGGGCCAACGTCCTGACTTTC
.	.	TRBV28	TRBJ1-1	CASSPPGAYMNTEAFF	TGTGCCAGCAGCCCTCCCGGGGCATACATGAACACTGAAGCTTTCTTT
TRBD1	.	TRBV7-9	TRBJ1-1	CASSSPGQGYPEAFF	TGTGCCAGCAGCTCTCCGGGACAGGGGTACCCTGAAGCTTTCTTT
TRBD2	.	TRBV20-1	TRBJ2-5	CSAGSSGGRQETQYF	TGCAGTGCTGGTTCTAGCGGGGGGAGACAAGAGACCCAGTACTTC
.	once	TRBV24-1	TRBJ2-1	CATSDFYRSPVYNEQFF	TGTGCCACCAGTGATTTTTACAGGTCCCCCGTCTACAATGAGCAGTTCTTC
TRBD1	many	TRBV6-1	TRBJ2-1	CASSSIPGQGYNEQFF	TGTGCCAGCAGTTCGATTCCGGGACAGGGCTACAATGAGCAGTTCTTC
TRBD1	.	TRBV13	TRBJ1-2	CASSLGLAGGDYGYTF	TGTGCCAGCAGCTTAGGCCTTGCAGGGGGCGACTATGGCTACACCTTC
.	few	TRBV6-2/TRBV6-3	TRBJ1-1	CASATGTEAFF	TGTGCCAGCGCCACCGGGACAGAAGCTTTCTTT
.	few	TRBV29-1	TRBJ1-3	CSGTASDSGNTIYF	TGCAGCGGGACAGCGTCAGACTCTGGAAACACCATATATTTT
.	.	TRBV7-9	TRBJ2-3	CAVPRRDTQYF	TGTGCGGTTCCCCGGAGGGATACGCAGTATTTT
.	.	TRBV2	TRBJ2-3	CASSEEGLRRDTQYF	TGTGCCAGCAGTGAAGAGGGTTTACGGCGAGATACGCAGTATTTT
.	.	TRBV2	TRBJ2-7	CASIGRGPYEQYF	TGTGCCAGCATCGGACGGGGCCCCTACGAGCAGTACTTC
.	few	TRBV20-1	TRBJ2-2	CSASSTDTGELFF	TGCAGTGCTTCATCGACGGACACCGGGGAGCTGTTTTTT
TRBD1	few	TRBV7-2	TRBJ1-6	CASSLPDRALNSPLHF	TGTGCCAGCAGCTTACCCGACAGGGCCCTTAATTCACCCCTCCACTTT
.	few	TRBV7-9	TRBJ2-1	CASSPKEGVFYNEQFF	TGTGCCAGCAGCCCTAAGGAGGGGGTCTTCTACAATGAGCAGTTCTTC
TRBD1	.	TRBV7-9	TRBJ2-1	CVTPGQGDNEQFF	TGTGTCACTCCGGGACAGGGTGACAATGAGCAGTTCTTC
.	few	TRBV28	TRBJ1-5	CASSYSGGAGQPQHF	TGTGCCAGCAGTTACTCGGGGGGGGCTGGTCAGCCCCAGCATTTT
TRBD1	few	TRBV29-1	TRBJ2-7	CSAGQGMSYEQYF	TGCAGCGCGGGACAGGGAATGTCCTACGAGCAGTACTTC
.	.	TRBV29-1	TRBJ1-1	CSIPKRAGPNTEAFF	TGCAGCATCCCCAAAAGGGCAGGACCGAACACTGAAGCTTTCTTT
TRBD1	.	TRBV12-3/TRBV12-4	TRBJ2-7	CASRPRTGPVHEQYF	TGTGCCAGCAGACCCAGGACAGGGCCGGTCCACGAGCAGTACTTC
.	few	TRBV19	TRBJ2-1	CASSIPGLHYNEQFF	TGTGCCAGTAGTATCCCGGGACTGCACTACAATGAGCAGTTCTTC
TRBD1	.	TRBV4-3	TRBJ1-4	CASSQARGDRNEKLFF	TGCGCCAGCAGCCAAGCTAGGGGGGACAGGAATGAAAAACTGTTTTTT
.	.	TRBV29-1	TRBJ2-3	CSVELGTIADTQYF	TGCAGCGTTGAACTGGGAACGATCGCAGATACGCAGTATTTT
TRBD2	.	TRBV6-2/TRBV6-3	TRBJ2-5	CASSYSIAGMQETQYF	TGTGCCAGCAGTTACTCCATAGCGGGGATGCAAGAGACCCAGTACTTC
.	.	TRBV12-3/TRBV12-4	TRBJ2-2	CASSARLSGELFF	TGTGCCAGCAGTGCCAGACTATCCGGGGAGCTGTTTTTT
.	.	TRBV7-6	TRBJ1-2	CASSPKAGPNYGYTF	TGTGCCAGCAGCCCCAAGGCAGGGCCAAACTATGGCTACACCTTC
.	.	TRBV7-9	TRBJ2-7	CASSLDRGQAGNYEQYF	TGTGCCAGCAGCTTAGATCGGGGCCAGGCGGGGAATTACGAGCAGTACTTC
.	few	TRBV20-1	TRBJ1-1	CSASDGMNTEAFF	TGCAGTGCTAGTGACGGCATGAACACTGAAGCTTTCTTT
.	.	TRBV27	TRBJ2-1	CASSIGLNNEQFF	TGTGCCAGCAGTATTGGACTTAACAATGAGCAGTTCTTC
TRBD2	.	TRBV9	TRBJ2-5	CASSVASSGAETQYF	TGTGCCAGCAGCGTAGCGTCTAGCGGGGCGGAGACCCAGTACTTC
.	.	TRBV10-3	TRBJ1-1	CAISESRQRTMNTEAFF	TGTGCCATCAGTGAGTCTCGACAGCGAACCATGAACACTGAAGCTTTCTTT
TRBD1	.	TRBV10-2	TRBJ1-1	CASSPGQTHTEAFF	TGCGCCAGCTCACCGGGACAGACCCACACTGAAGCTTTCTTT
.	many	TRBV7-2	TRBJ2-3	CASKMTTSSTDTQYF	TGTGCCAGCAAAATGACAACCTCTAGCACAGATACGCAGTATTTT
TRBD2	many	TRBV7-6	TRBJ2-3	CASSLTSGGAPDTQYF	TGTGCCAGCAGCCTGACTAGCGGGGGGGCCCCAGATACGCAGTATTTT
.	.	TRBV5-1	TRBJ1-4	CASSLYGETREKLFF	TGCGCCAGCAGCTTGTACGGGGAGACAAGGGAAAAACTGTTTTTT
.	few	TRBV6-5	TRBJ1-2	CASSYSNVYGYTF	TGTGCCAGCAGTTACTCGAATGTCTATGGCTACACCTTC
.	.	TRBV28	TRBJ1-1	CASRYGDFHTEAFF	TGTGCCAGCAGGTACGGGGATTTTCACACTGAAGCTTTCTTT
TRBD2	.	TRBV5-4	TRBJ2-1	CATAERGNEQFF	TGTGCCACCGCGGAGCGGGGGAATGAGCAGTTCTTC
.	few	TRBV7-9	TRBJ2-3	CASSLTSLSDTQYF	TGTGCCAGCAGCTTAACTAGCCTCTCAGATACGCAGTATTTT
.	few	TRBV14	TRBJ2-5	CASSQQRAYQETQYF	TGTGCCAGCAGCCAGCAACGGGCGTACCAAGAGACCCAGTACTTC
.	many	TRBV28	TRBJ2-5	CASRESTSETQYF	TGTGCCAGCAGGGAAAGTACTTCGGAGACCCAGTACTTC
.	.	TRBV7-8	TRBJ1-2	CASSLATSTGRGGYTF	TGTGCCAGCAGCTTAGCCACTTCGACAGGAAGGGGCGGCTACACCTTC
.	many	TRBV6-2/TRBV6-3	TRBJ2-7	CASSNSGTGNYEQYF	TGTGCCAGCAGCAACTCAGGGACTGGAAACTACGAGCAGTACTTC
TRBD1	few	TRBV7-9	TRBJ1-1	CASNPRQGVDTEAFF	TGTGCCAGCAACCCGCGACAGGGGGTGGACACTGAAGCTTTCTTT
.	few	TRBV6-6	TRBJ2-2	CASSYLTPSGDPPGLFF	TGTGCCAGCAGTTACCTCACTCCTTCGGGGGATCCCCCGGGGCTGTTTTTT
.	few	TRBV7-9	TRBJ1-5	CARPRPSNQPQHF	TGTGCCAGGCCGCGGCCCTCTAATCAGCCCCAGCATTTT
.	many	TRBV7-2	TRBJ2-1	CASSIGWTNEQFF	TGTGCCAGCAGCATCGGTTGGACTAATGAGCAGTTCTTC
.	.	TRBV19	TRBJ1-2	CVSSQGWGYGYTF	TGTGTCAGTAGCCAGGGGTGGGGTTATGGCTACACCTTC
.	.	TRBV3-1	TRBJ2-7	CASSLPGVGYEQYF	TGTGCCAGCAGCCTACCAGGGGTGGGCTACGAGCAGTACTTC
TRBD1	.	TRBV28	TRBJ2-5	CASSGPGTGLEETQYF	TGTGCCAGCAGTGGCCCCGGGACAGGTCTCGAAGAGACCCAGTACTTC